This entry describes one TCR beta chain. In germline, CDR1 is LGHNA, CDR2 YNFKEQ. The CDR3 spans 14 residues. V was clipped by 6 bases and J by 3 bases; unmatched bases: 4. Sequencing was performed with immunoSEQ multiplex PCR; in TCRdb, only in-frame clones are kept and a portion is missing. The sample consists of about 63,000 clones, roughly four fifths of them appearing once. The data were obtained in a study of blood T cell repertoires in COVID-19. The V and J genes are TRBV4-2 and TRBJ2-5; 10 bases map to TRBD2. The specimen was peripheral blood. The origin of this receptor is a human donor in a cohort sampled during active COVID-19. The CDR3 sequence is CASRSGGAEETQYF. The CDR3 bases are TGTGCCAGCAGAAGCGGGGGGGCCGAAGAGACCCAGTACTTC.